The rows below give T cell receptor beta chains drawn from one sample of a study of T cell changes during pregnancy in multiple sclerosis. Here immunoSEQ multiplex PCR was the method, and the copy in TCRdb shows in-frame clones only, minus some. The sample holds tens of thousands of clones, 75% to 90% seen once. The sequencing here drew on CD8+ T cells from peripheral blood mononuclear cells, taken in the first trimester of pregnancy. The receptor source for this set is a female donor with multiple sclerosis, enrolled in a pregnancy study. Both conserved end residues are part of each CDR3. The D gene is left open where the match is weak. A row's size may be missing; if present it is once, few, many or a size class.

>NA|TRBJ2-7|TRBV14|NA
TGTGCCAGCAGCCCCAGGGGCCCGAGCTCCTACGAGCAGTACTTC
CASSPRGPSSYEQYF
>NA|TRBJ2-7|TRBV11-3|TRBD2
TGTGCCAGCAGCGACTGGACTAGCGGGAGCTACGAGCAGTACTTC
CASSDWTSGSYEQYF
>NA|TRBJ2-1|TRBV28|NA
TGTGCCAGCAGTTTCCGCGGGACCCTTTACAATGAGCAGTTCTTC
CASSFRGTLYNEQFF
>NA|TRBJ2-5|TRBV7-6|TRBD1
TGTGCCAGCAGCACCGGACAGGGGGCTTGGGAGACCCAGTACTTC
CASSTGQGAWETQYF
>NA|TRBJ2-7|TRBV14|TRBD2
TGTGCCAGCAGCCAAGATCGACTAGCCTCCTACGAGCAGTACTTC
CASSQDRLASYEQYF
>medium-sized|TRBJ2-1|TRBV29-1|NA
TGCAGCGTAAAACTCCGGGACGGGGAGGTCTTGGAGCAGTTCTTC
CSVKLRDGEVLEQFF
>NA|TRBJ1-4|TRBV27|NA
TGTGCCAGCAGTTTGAGCCCCTGGGAAAAACTGTTTTTT
CASSLSPWEKLFF
>NA|TRBJ2-3|TRBV28|TRBD1
TGTGCCAGCACCGGGACAGGGGACGCAGATACGCAGTATTTT
CASTGTGDADTQYF
>NA|TRBJ2-7|TRBV19|TRBD1
TGTGCCAGTAGTCGGACAGGACTGGAGCAGTACTTC
CASSRTGLEQYF
>NA|TRBJ2-1|TRBV11-2|TRBD2
TGTGCCAGCAGCTTAGATCCTAGCGGGACATACAATGAGCAGTTCTTC
CASSLDPSGTYNEQFF
>NA|TRBJ2-3|TRBV4-3|NA
TGCGCCAGCAGCCAAGATCTATCCAGCACAGATACGCAGTATTTT
CASSQDLSSTDTQYF
>NA|TRBJ1-2|TRBV7-9|NA
TGTGCCAGCAGCTTAGAAGGACAGAGCTATGGCTACACCTTC
CASSLEGQSYGYTF
>NA|TRBJ2-1|TRBV14|NA
TGTGCCAGCAGCCGCGGGATTTCGAATGAGCAGTTCTTC
CASSRGISNEQFF
>NA|TRBJ2-1|TRBV4-2|NA
TGTGCCAGCAGCCAAGATGCGACTTACCCATACAATGAGCAGTTCTTC
CASSQDATYPYNEQFF
>NA|TRBJ1-1|TRBV4-1|NA
TGCGCCAGCAGCTCATATGGTGGTGGGGACAATGGAGCTTTCTTT
CASSSYGGGDNGAFF
>NA|TRBJ1-1|TRBV19|NA
TGTGCCAGTAGTAAACAAGGGGAAATGGTCACTGAAGCTTTCTTT
CASSKQGEMVTEAFF
>NA|TRBJ2-5|TRBV28|NA
TGTGCCAGCAGTCCCGGGGAGACCCAGTACTTC
CASSPGETQYF
>NA|TRBJ2-1|TRBV4-3|TRBD1
TGCGCCAGCAGCCAAGATCTGGCAGGGGGAAATGGCGATGAGCAGTTCTTC
CASSQDLAGGNGDEQFF
>NA|TRBJ1-1|TRBV19|TRBD1
TGTGCCAGTACAGAGAGGGGGCCAACTGAAGCTTTCTTT
CASTERGPTEAFF
>NA|TRBJ1-4|TRBV7-9|NA
TGTGCCAGCAGCAATGCACAGGGATTTGAAAAACTGTTTTTT
CASSNAQGFEKLFF
>NA|TRBJ2-7|TRBV4-3|NA
TGCGCCAGCAGCCAAGGCGGGGGCCCGCTTGACGAGCAGTACTTC
CASSQGGGPLDEQYF
>NA|TRBJ2-3|TRBV6-1|NA
TGTGCCAGCAGTGAAAGTCGCGGACACACAGATACGCAGTATTTT
CASSESRGHTDTQYF
>NA|TRBJ2-1|TRBV4-2|TRBD2
TGTGCCAGCAGCCCTAACCCCGCTAGCGGGTATGACCCGAGCTCCTACAATGAGCAGTTCTTC
CASSPNPASGYDPSSYNEQFF
>NA|TRBJ2-7|TRBV25-1|TRBD2
TGTGCCAGCACCGCTTTGGCGGGAGATTACGAGCAGTACTTC
CASTALAGDYEQYF
>NA|TRBJ1-1|TRBV7-9|NA
TGTGCCAGCAGCACCCAGGGCACTGAAGCTTTCTTT
CASSTQGTEAFF
>NA|TRBJ1-1|TRBV6-1|NA
TGTGCCAGCAGTGCCAACAGGGATGAAGCTTTCTTT
CASSANRDEAFF
>NA|TRBJ1-5|TRBV7-6|NA
TGTGCCAGCAGCTTAAACATGGGCAGGGGTCAGCCCCAGCATTTT
CASSLNMGRGQPQHF
>few|TRBJ2-7|TRBV7-9|TRBD2
TGTGCCAGCAGCTCCGATAGCGGGAGTGGAGTTCCATACGAGCAGTACTTC
CASSSDSGSGVPYEQYF
>NA|TRBJ2-1|TRBV23-1|TRBD2
TGCGCCCCCTTGGGAGCGGGAGCCTCCTACAATGAGCAGTTCTTC
CAPLGAGASYNEQFF
>medium-sized|TRBJ2-3|TRBV6-4|TRBD2
TGTGCCAGCAGTGACGCGGGCGGGAGGGGCACAGATACGCAGTATTTT
CASSDAGGRGTDTQYF
>NA|TRBJ2-1|TRBV2|NA
TGTGCCAGCAGTGTAAGGGGGGGGTACAATGAGCAGTTCTTC
CASSVRGGYNEQFF
>NA|TRBJ1-2|TRBV28|TRBD1
TGTGCCAGCAATCACAGGGGGCTGATCTATGGCTACACCTTC
CASNHRGLIYGYTF
>NA|TRBJ2-1|TRBV7-6|TRBD2
TGTGCCAGCAGCCCAGCGGCTAGCGGGATTGATGAGCAGTTCTTC
CASSPAASGIDEQFF
>NA|TRBJ1-4|TRBV19|NA
TGTGCCAGTAGTAGGATCAGGGCAACTAATGAAAAACTGTTTTTT
CASSRIRATNEKLFF
>NA|TRBJ2-7|TRBV7-9|TRBD2
TGTGCCAGCAGCTCCAAAACGACCCTAGCGGGAGGCTACGAGCAGTACTTC
CASSSKTTLAGGYEQYF
>NA|TRBJ1-4|TRBV7-9|TRBD1
TGTGCCAGTAGAAGGGGGACAGGGGATGAAAAACTGTTTTTT
CASRRGTGDEKLFF
>NA|TRBJ1-2|TRBV18|NA
TGTGCCGGAACAGGGAACTATGGCTACACCTTC
CAGTGNYGYTF
>NA|TRBJ1-1|TRBV27|TRBD1
TGTGCCAGCAGTTTACAGGGGGCGCTGACTGAAGCTTTCTTT
CASSLQGALTEAFF
>NA|TRBJ2-2|TRBV27|NA
TGTGCCGGGACTCTCACCGGGGAGCTGTTTTTT
CAGTLTGELFF
>NA|TRBJ1-3|TRBV4-3|NA
TGCGCCAGCAGCCAAGAGACAGCACTCTCTGGAAACACCATATATTTT
CASSQETALSGNTIYF
>NA|TRBJ2-7|TRBV4-3|TRBD1
TGCGCCAGCAGCCAAGAACGTGGACAGGGGTACGAGCAGTACTTC
CASSQERGQGYEQYF
>NA|TRBJ2-7|TRBV27|TRBD1
TGTGCCAGCAGCCACAGGGGTTTGGCGGACGAGCAGTACTTC
CASSHRGLADEQYF
>NA|TRBJ2-1|TRBV6-4|TRBD2
TGTGCCAGCAGCCCCGGACTAGTTGGACCCAATGAGCAGTTCTTC
CASSPGLVGPNEQFF
>NA|TRBJ2-1|TRBV7-7|NA
TGTGCTAGCAGCTTAGGAGGCGGGTCCTACAATGAGCAGTTCTTC
CASSLGGGSYNEQFF
>NA|TRBJ2-7|TRBV27|TRBD2
TGTGCCAGCAGTTTAGGGGGGGGCGAGCAGTACTTC
CASSLGGGEQYF
>NA|TRBJ2-7|TRBV5-6|TRBD1
TGTGCCAGCAGCTCTCTCGGGACAGGGAACTACGAGCAGTACTTC
CASSSLGTGNYEQYF
>once|TRBJ1-4|TRBV19|NA
TGTGCCAGTAGTATCATACTACCGACAGGTACTAATGAAAAACTGTTTTTT
CASSIILPTGTNEKLFF
>NA|TRBJ2-7|TRBV4-3|TRBD1
TGCGCCAGCAGCCAATCGGATCGGGACAGCTCCTACGAGCAGTACTTC
CASSQSDRDSSYEQYF
>NA|TRBJ2-3|TRBV2|TRBD2
TGTGCCAGCAGACTAGCGGGGAGCACAGATACGCAGTATTTT
CASRLAGSTDTQYF
>NA|TRBJ2-7|TRBV5-1|NA
TGCGCCAGCATGGGCTTTTCCTACGAGCAGTACTTC
CASMGFSYEQYF
>NA|TRBJ1-2|TRBV7-9|NA
TGTGCCAGCAGCGACAATTCAGGGGTGGGGTATGGCTACACCTTC
CASSDNSGVGYGYTF
>NA|TRBJ2-7|TRBV4-3|NA
TGCGCCAGCAGCCCTAAGAGGGGACACTACGAGCAGTACTTC
CASSPKRGHYEQYF
>few|TRBJ2-7|TRBV2|TRBD2
TGTGCCAGCAGTAGTCGGGGGACTATCTACGAGCAGTACTTC
CASSSRGTIYEQYF
>NA|TRBJ2-7|TRBV15|TRBD2
TGTGCCACCAGCGACCCGAGCCGGGACTACTCCTACGAGCAGTACTTC
CATSDPSRDYSYEQYF
>NA|TRBJ1-4|TRBV14|TRBD1
TGTGCCAGCAGCCGTACCGGGACAGGGTTTGAAAAACTGTTTTTT
CASSRTGTGFEKLFF